This is a list of T cell receptor beta chains from one sample in a study of OX40 agonist ivuxolimab in advanced cancers. Measured with immunoSEQ multiplex PCR; TCRdb has only the in-frame clones, and not every one. The table has 35,000 to 45,000 clones, about four fifths seen once. Material: CD4+ or CD8+ T cells sorted from blood, obtained in a trial of the OX40 agonist ivuxolimab. Receptor source: an adult with an advanced solid tumor such as melanoma, head and neck, liver or kidney cancer. The CDR3 runs from the conserved cysteine through the conserved F or W. Fields, in order: CDR3 protein, V gene, clone size, J gene. Part of the rows lack a size; the others show once, few, many or a class for expanded clones.

cdr3_aa: CAISESDEVVAANTGELFF
v_call: TRBV10-3
clone_size: NA
j_call: TRBJ2-2

cdr3_aa: CASSLEPGIGGYEQYF
v_call: TRBV11-2
clone_size: NA
j_call: TRBJ2-7

cdr3_aa: CASSVDPGSTEAFF
v_call: TRBV9
clone_size: NA
j_call: TRBJ1-1

cdr3_aa: CASSSVPGQGLYNEQFF
v_call: TRBV7-3
clone_size: NA
j_call: TRBJ2-1

cdr3_aa: CASSREAEAEAFF
v_call: TRBV7-2
clone_size: NA
j_call: TRBJ1-1

cdr3_aa: CASSEARGVSNEKLFF
v_call: TRBV2
clone_size: NA
j_call: TRBJ1-4

cdr3_aa: CASSPGVSSTDTQYF
v_call: TRBV11-3
clone_size: NA
j_call: TRBJ2-3

cdr3_aa: CASSPIAGQGQGSPLHF
v_call: TRBV7-9
clone_size: NA
j_call: TRBJ1-6

cdr3_aa: CASTETGRWKDTEAFF
v_call: TRBV19
clone_size: NA
j_call: TRBJ1-1

cdr3_aa: CATRDLRDTEAFF
v_call: TRBV10-3
clone_size: NA
j_call: TRBJ1-1

cdr3_aa: CASSSTGGSEQYF
v_call: TRBV28
clone_size: NA
j_call: TRBJ2-7

cdr3_aa: CASSLGSGDRGGELFF
v_call: TRBV7-6
clone_size: NA
j_call: TRBJ2-2

cdr3_aa: CSVFRGDIQYF
v_call: TRBV29-1
clone_size: NA
j_call: TRBJ2-4

cdr3_aa: CASRRVNYGYTF
v_call: TRBV6-1
clone_size: NA
j_call: TRBJ1-2

cdr3_aa: CSGALDQETQYF
v_call: TRBV29-1
clone_size: NA
j_call: TRBJ2-5

cdr3_aa: CAISESTRAYNSPLHF
v_call: TRBV10-3
clone_size: NA
j_call: TRBJ1-6

cdr3_aa: CASTHGKNYGYTF
v_call: TRBV28
clone_size: NA
j_call: TRBJ1-2

cdr3_aa: CASSGTGGSYNEQFF
v_call: TRBV6-1
clone_size: NA
j_call: TRBJ2-1

cdr3_aa: CASSPLAGGPYEQYF
v_call: TRBV27
clone_size: NA
j_call: TRBJ2-7

cdr3_aa: CASSHLLARSYEQYF
v_call: TRBV27
clone_size: NA
j_call: TRBJ2-7

cdr3_aa: CASSKVAGRDTGELFF
v_call: TRBV21-1
clone_size: NA
j_call: TRBJ2-2

cdr3_aa: CSAGQGGTNEKLFF
v_call: TRBV29-1
clone_size: few
j_call: TRBJ1-4

cdr3_aa: CASSVRQGEEFGYTF
v_call: TRBV6-1
clone_size: NA
j_call: TRBJ1-2

cdr3_aa: CASSSDRNTEAFF
v_call: TRBV7-6
clone_size: NA
j_call: TRBJ1-1

cdr3_aa: CASSQPGLAGVVTDTQYF
v_call: TRBV28
clone_size: NA
j_call: TRBJ2-3

cdr3_aa: CASTQGAGELFF
v_call: TRBV11-3
clone_size: NA
j_call: TRBJ2-2

cdr3_aa: CASSQDVWEGAYNEQFF
v_call: TRBV4-3
clone_size: NA
j_call: TRBJ2-1

cdr3_aa: CASSPPGQTSNGYTF
v_call: TRBV18
clone_size: NA
j_call: TRBJ1-2

cdr3_aa: CASSPRGNSKNYGYTF
v_call: TRBV7-9
clone_size: NA
j_call: TRBJ1-2

cdr3_aa: CASSLVGNEEEKLFF
v_call: TRBV7-9
clone_size: few
j_call: TRBJ1-4